This TCR beta chain is drawn from a study of blood T cell repertoires in COVID-19. During active infection, Seattle patients enrolled and were then monitored through disease. TCRdb keeps only in-frame clones here, not all; method: immunoSEQ multiplex PCR. Of 150,000 to 200,000 clones in the sample, 79% were seen once. The sample comprised peripheral blood. The clonotype was recovered from a woman between 55 and 75 years old with COVID-19, enrolled during active disease.

CDR3 sequence (DNA): TGTGCCAGCAGCCAGGGACAGGGTTCCCACGAGCAGTACTTC. It yields the protein CASSQGQGSHEQYF. The chain uses TRBV7-9 and TRBJ2-7, with 9 bases aligning to TRBD1. Unmatched junction bases numbered 7, after V lost 5 bases and J lost 5 bases. In germline, CDR1 is SEHNR, CDR2 FQNEAQ (reference sequence). The CDR3 runs to 14 residues. Variable domain in full (rest from reference TRBV7-9 and TRBJ2-7): DTGVSQNPRHKITKRGQNVTFRCDPISEHNRLYWYRQTLGQGPEFLTYFQNEAQLEKSRLLSDRFSAERPKGSFSTLEIQRTEQGDSAMYLCASSQGQGSHEQYFGPGTRLTVT.